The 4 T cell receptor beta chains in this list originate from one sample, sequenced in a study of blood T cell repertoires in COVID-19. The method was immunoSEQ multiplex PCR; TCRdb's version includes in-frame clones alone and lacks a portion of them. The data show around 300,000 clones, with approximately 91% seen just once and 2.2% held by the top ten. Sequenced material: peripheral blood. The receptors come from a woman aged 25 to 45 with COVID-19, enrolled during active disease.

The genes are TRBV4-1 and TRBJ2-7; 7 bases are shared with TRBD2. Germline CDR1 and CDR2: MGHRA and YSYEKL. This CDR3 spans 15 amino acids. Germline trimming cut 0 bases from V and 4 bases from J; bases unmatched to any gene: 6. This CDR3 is CASSQDWTSVYEQYF. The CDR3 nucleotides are TGCGCCAGCAGCCAAGATTGGACTAGTGTGTACGAGCAGTACTTC.

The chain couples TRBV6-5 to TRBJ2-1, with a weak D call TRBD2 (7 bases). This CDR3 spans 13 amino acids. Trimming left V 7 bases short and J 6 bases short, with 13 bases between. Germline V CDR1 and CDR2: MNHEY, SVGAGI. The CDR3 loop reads CASKRGTTNEQFF. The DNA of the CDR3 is TGTGCCAGCAAGAGGGGGACTACCAATGAGCAGTTCTTC.

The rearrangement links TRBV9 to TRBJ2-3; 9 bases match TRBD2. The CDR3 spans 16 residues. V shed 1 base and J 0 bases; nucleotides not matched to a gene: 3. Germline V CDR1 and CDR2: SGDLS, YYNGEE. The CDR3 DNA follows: TGTGCCAGCAGCGTAAGGCTAGCGGGAAGCACAGATACGCAGTATTTT. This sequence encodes CASSVRLAGSTDTQYF.

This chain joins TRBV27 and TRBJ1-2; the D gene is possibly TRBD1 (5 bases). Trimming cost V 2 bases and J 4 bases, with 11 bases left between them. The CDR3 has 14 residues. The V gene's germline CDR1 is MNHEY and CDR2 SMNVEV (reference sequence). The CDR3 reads CASSLKPGPYGYTF. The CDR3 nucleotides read TGTGCCAGCAGTTTAAAACCAGGGCCCTATGGCTACACCTTC.